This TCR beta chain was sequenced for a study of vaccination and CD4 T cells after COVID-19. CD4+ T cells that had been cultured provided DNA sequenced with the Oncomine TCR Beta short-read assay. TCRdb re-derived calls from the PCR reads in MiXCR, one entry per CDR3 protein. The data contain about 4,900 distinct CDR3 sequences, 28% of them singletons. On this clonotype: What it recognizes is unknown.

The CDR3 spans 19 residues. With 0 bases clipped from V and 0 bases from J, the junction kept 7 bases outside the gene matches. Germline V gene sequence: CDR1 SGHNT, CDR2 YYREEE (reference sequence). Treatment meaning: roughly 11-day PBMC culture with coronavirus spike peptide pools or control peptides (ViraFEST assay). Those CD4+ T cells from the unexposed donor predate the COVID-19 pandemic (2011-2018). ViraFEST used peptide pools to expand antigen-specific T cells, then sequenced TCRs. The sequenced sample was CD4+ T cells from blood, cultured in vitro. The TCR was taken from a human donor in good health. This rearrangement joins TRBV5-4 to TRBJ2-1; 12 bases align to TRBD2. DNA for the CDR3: TGTGCCAGCAGCTTGGAGGTGACTAGCGGGGGTTCCTCCTACAATGAGCAGTTCTTC. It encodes CASSLEVTSGGSSYNEQFF. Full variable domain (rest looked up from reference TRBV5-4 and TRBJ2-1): ETGVTQSPTHLIKTRGQQVTLRCSSQSGHNTVSWYQQALGQGPQFIFQYYREEENGRGNFPPRFSGLQFPNYSSELNVNALELDDSALYLCASSLEVTSGGSSYNEQFFGPGTRLTVL.